This T cell receptor beta chain appears in the sequencing data of a study of blood T cell repertoires in COVID-19. Across the study: Nucleic acid was either cDNA or gDNA, and it came from T cells, B-cell-depleted T cells, or PBMCs.

Assay used: immunoSEQ multiplex PCR; TCRdb lists only in-frame clones, some missing. The sample contains about 50,000 clones, more than 80% of which appear only once. In germline, CDR1 is SEHNR, CDR2 FQNEAQ (reference sequence). The V gene lost 1 base and the J gene lost 7 bases, with 10 bases spanning the gap. The CDR3 runs 13 residues. The rearrangement joins TRBV7-9 to TRBJ2-5, with a possible D match to TRBD1 (6 bases). Sequencing was performed on peripheral blood. This receptor was taken from a man between 35 and 55 years old with acute or convalescent COVID-19. The CDR3 DNA is TGTGCCAGCAGCTTAGGGACAGAGAGGACCCAGTACTTC. This translates into CASSLGTERTQYF.